This T cell receptor beta chain comes out of a study of blood T cell repertoires in COVID-19. CDR3 size: 13 residues. V was pared by 5 bases and J by 4 bases, with 11 bases between. The V gene's germline CDR1 is KGHSH and CDR2 LQKENI. Using immunoSEQ multiplex PCR, the repertoire was profiled, and TCRdb retains in-frame clones only, with some absent. The sample includes approximately 220,000 clones, around 80% of them seen just once. The chain recombines TRBV18 with TRBJ1-2, with no clear D. The sample taken for sequencing was peripheral blood. This TCR was sampled from a woman aged 80 or over with acute or convalescent COVID-19. The CDR3 is CASSDGEGYGYTF. The CDR3 nucleotides read TGTGCCAGCTCAGACGGTGAGGGCTATGGCTACACCTTC.